The 29 T cell receptor beta chains below were found in one sample sequenced in a study of beta chain features in type 1 diabetes. Study-level results: In all four CD4+ subsets, TCRB CDR3 length was significantly, moderately reduced in type 1 diabetes.

Expressed TCRB transcripts were sequenced because the isolated RNA had all been reverse transcribed beforehand. Sequenced by immunoSEQ multiplex PCR; TCRdb stores in-frame clones only, minus some. Of 20,000 to 30,000 clones detected, roughly 50% appear once; the ten largest clones hold approximately 0.3%. These receptors have no known antigen. The source material was stem cell memory CD4+ T cells from blood. The origin of the receptors is a man aged 25 to 40 with type 1 diabetes.

This clone was counted only a few times. The rearrangement joins TRBV30 to TRBJ1-1; 11 nucleotides line up with TRBD1. From germline, CDR1 is GTSNPN and CDR2 SVGIG (reference sequence). J gave up 5 bases and V 2 bases, and 4 bases lay outside the gene matches. The CDR3 totals 14 residues. For the CDR3, the DNA is TGTGCCTGGAGTTTGGGACAGGGGGTAACTGAAGCTTTCTTT. Translated, it gives CAWSLGQGVTEAFF.

This clone appeared a few times. The chain uses TRBV30 and TRBJ1-2, with TRBD1 as a possible D gene (6 bases). V lost 1 base and J 7 bases, leaving 10 bases between the germline ends. CDR3 length: 12 amino acids. Germline CDR1 is GTSNPN and CDR2 is SVGIG (reference sequence). CDR3: CAWSEGVSGYTF. For the CDR3, the DNA is TGTGCCTGGAGTGAGGGGGTCTCTGGCTACACCTTC. Combining the CDR3 with reference TRBV30 and TRBJ1-2 gives the whole variable domain SQTIHQWPATLVQPVGSPLSLECTVEGTSNPNLYWYRQAAGRGLQLLFYSVGIGQISSEVPQNLSASRPQDRQFILSSKKLLLSDSGFYLCAWSEGVSGYTFGSGTRLTVV.

The chain carries TRBV25-1 and TRBJ2-5, with 9 bases aligning to TRBD1. Germline CDR1 reads MGHDK; CDR2 reads SYGVNS. The CDR3 covers 16 residues. Trimming removed 5 bases from V and 0 bases from J; junction bases left unmatched: 7. Written as DNA, the CDR3 is TGTGCCAGCAGTTCCCTGAGGACAGGGGACCAAGAGACCCAGTACTTC. Encoded protein: CASSSLRTGDQETQYF.

The chain has TRBV7-9 and TRBJ1-1; the D gene is possibly TRBD1 (6 bases). Germline V gene sequence: CDR1 SEHNR, CDR2 FQNEAQ (reference sequence). The CDR3 consists of 14 residues. The V end was cut by 2 bases, the J end by 1 base, with 8 bases between. CDR3 region: CASSLMGQNTEAFF. In nucleotides, the CDR3 is TGTGCCAGCAGCTTAATGGGACAGAACACTGAAGCTTTCTTT.

CDR3 loop: CASSYSSSGNTIYF. DNA of the CDR3: TGTGCCAGCAGTTACTCGAGCTCTGGAAACACCATATATTTT. V gene TRBV6-6 combines with J gene TRBJ1-3; D remains ambiguous. CDR3 length: 14 amino acids. V shed 0 bases and J shed 0 bases, with 3 bases lying between them. Germline values: CDR1 MNHNY, CDR2 SVGAGI (reference sequence).

Only a few counts were recorded for this clone. The V gene is TRBV29-1, the J gene TRBJ1-3; D gene ambiguous. The CDR3 sequence is 11 residues long. The germline gives CDR1 SQVTM, CDR2 ANQGSEA. Trimming took 5 bases from V and 1 from J, leaving 3 bases between them. The CDR3 coding sequence is TGCAGCGTTACATCTGGAAACACCATATATTTT. Translated: CSVTSGNTIYF. The full variable domain, completed using reference TRBV29-1 and TRBJ1-3, is SAVISQKPSRDICQRGTSLTIQCQVDSQVTMMFWYRQQPGQSLTLIATANQGSEATYESGFVIDKFPISRPNLTFSTLTVSNMSPEDSSIYLCSVTSGNTIYFGEGSWLTVV.

This clone was observed a few times. The rearrangement uses TRBV30 and TRBJ1-2; D is unclear. The CDR3 spans 12 residues. Deletions cut 3 bases from V and 4 bases from J, with 9 bases between. The germline gives CDR1 GTSNPN, CDR2 SVGIG (reference sequence). The CDR3 DNA is TGTGCCTGGAGGGCAGGCCTCTATGGCTACACCTTC. This gives the protein CAWRAGLYGYTF. The whole variable domain, remainder taken from reference TRBV30 and TRBJ1-2, is SQTIHQWPATLVQPVGSPLSLECTVEGTSNPNLYWYRQAAGRGLQLLFYSVGIGQISSEVPQNLSASRPQDRQFILSSKKLLLSDSGFYLCAWRAGLYGYTFGSGTRLTVV.

The chain employs TRBV5-4 and TRBJ2-7; 7 nucleotides align to TRBD1. The junction had 4 bases not matched to a gene; V was cut back by 3 bases and J by 1 base. Per the germline V gene, CDR1 is SGHNT and CDR2 is YYREEE (reference sequence). This CDR3 is 14 amino acids long. The CDR3 region is CASSSDRRSYEQYF. DNA for the CDR3: TGTGCCAGCAGCTCGGACAGGCGATCCTACGAGCAGTACTTC. The whole variable domain, remainder taken from reference TRBV5-4 and TRBJ2-7, is ETGVTQSPTHLIKTRGQQVTLRCSSQSGHNTVSWYQQALGQGPQFIFQYYREEENGRGNFPPRFSGLQFPNYSSELNVNALELDDSALYLCASSSDRRSYEQYFGPGTRLTVT.

The chain recombines TRBV6-6 with TRBJ2-5; D not certain. The CDR3 consists of 13 residues. Trimming removed 2 bases from V and 2 bases from J, with 6 bases in between. The germline V gene has CDR1 MNHNY and CDR2 SVGAGI (reference sequence). The CDR3 reads CASSYPLQETQYF. In DNA form, the CDR3 reads TGTGCCAGCAGTTACCCCCTTCAAGAGACCCAGTACTTC.

The V gene is TRBV5-1, the J gene TRBJ2-7; possibly TRBD1 for D (6 bases). V was trimmed by 1 base and J by 3 bases, leaving 14 bases between them. The V gene's germline CDR1 is SGHRS and CDR2 YFSETQ. The CDR3 contains 15 residues. CDR3 nucleotide sequence: TGCGCCAGCAGCTTGACAGGGAAGAGCTTCTACGAGCAGTACTTC. It is translated as CASSLTGKSFYEQYF.

Points on this clone: The same CDR3 is also encoded by other DNA sequences in this sample. V usage is TRBV15 and J usage is TRBJ2-7, with 9 bases identical to TRBD1. The CDR3 sequence is 15 residues long. CDR1 is LNHNV, CDR2 YYDKDF, per germline (reference sequence). Trimming cost V 1 base and J 1 base; bases outside gene matches: 2. The CDR3 loop is CATSRGGTGSYEQYF. CDR3 sequence (DNA): TGTGCCACCAGCAGAGGGGGGACAGGGTCCTACGAGCAGTACTTC.

This chain joins TRBV7-9 and TRBJ2-1, with 10 bases identical to TRBD1. The V and J ends lost 1 base and 7 bases, in that order; junction bases with no gene match: 4. The CDR3 contains 15 residues. Germline CDR1 reads SEHNR; CDR2 reads FQNEAQ (reference sequence). The CDR3 bases are TGTGCCAGCAGCTTAGTTGGGACAGGGGCGAATGAGCAGTTCTTC. Its translation: CASSLVGTGANEQFF.

This clone appeared a few times. The chain links TRBV7-2 to TRBJ2-3; 8 nucleotides agree with TRBD2. The V gene's germline CDR1 is SGHTA and CDR2 FQGNSA. Germline trimming cut 5 bases from V and 3 bases from J; bases unmatched to any gene: 7. The CDR3 loop spans 15 amino acids. The CDR3 is CASSPRLAGTDTQYF. The CDR3 DNA reads TGTGCCAGCAGCCCCCGTCTAGCGGGTACAGATACGCAGTATTTT.

The chain has TRBV5-4 and TRBJ2-3; 8 bases match TRBD2. This CDR3 is built from 15 residues. Trimming took 4 bases from V and 3 from J; bases not matched to a gene: 7. Germline CDR1 SGHNT, CDR2 YYREEE (reference sequence). This CDR3 reads CASSVGGAHTDTQYF. CDR3 nucleotide sequence: TGTGCCAGCAGCGTCGGGGGGGCACATACAGATACGCAGTATTTT.

This clone was counted once. The chain employs TRBV2 and TRBJ2-1, with D possibly TRBD2 on 5 matching bases. The germline V and J ends were trimmed by 1 base and 1 base, with 14 bases remaining between them. This CDR3 is 17 amino acids long. Per the germline V gene, CDR1 is SNHLY and CDR2 is FYNNEI. CDR3 bases: TGTGCCAGCAGTGAAGTGGGTCGGGATTATTCCTACAATGAGCAGTTCTTC. Protein product: CASSEVGRDYSYNEQFF.

A few counts support this clone. The J gene is TRBJ1-4, the V gene TRBV29-1; D is possibly TRBD1 (5 bases). Trimming stripped 4 bases from V and 7 bases from J, with 16 bases between. CDR1 SQVTM and CDR2 ANQGSEA come from the germline V gene. The CDR3 is 14 amino acids. CDR3 in DNA: TGCAGCGTTGCCGGGGGGACCCCTGGTGAAAAACTGTTTTTT. Protein sequence: CSVAGGTPGEKLFF.

This clone has a handful of counts. V gene TRBV5-1 combines with J gene TRBJ2-1, with 11 bases lining up with TRBD1. Germline V lookup: CDR1 SGHRS, CDR2 YFSETQ. Trimming cost V 4 bases and J 9 bases; bases outside gene matches: 9. The CDR3 covers 15 residues. For the CDR3, the DNA is TGCGCCAGCAGCCCGGGACAGGGGGTTCCAGGTGAGCAGTTCTTC. Translating gives CASSPGQGVPGEQFF.

This clone has a handful of counts. The gene calls are TRBV6-6 and TRBJ2-5, with 9 bases fitting TRBD1. CDR3 length: 15 residues. The germline V gene has CDR1 MNHNY and CDR2 SVGAGI (reference sequence). Trimming removed 2 bases from V and 5 bases from J; junction bases left unmatched: 6. DNA for the CDR3: TGTGCCAGCAGTTACCCACAGGGGGCTGGCGAGACCCAGTACTTC. Amino acids: CASSYPQGAGETQYF.

The V gene is TRBV19, the J gene TRBJ1-2; 10 bases line up with TRBD1. CDR3 length: 15 residues. The V gene's germline CDR1 is LNHDA and CDR2 SQIVND (reference sequence). V lost 3 bases to trimming and J lost 2 bases; unmatched junction nucleotides: 3. CDR3 loop: CASSMGTGANYGYTF. The CDR3 nucleotides read TGTGCCAGTAGTATGGGGACAGGGGCCAACTATGGCTACACCTTC.

The V call is TRBV6-5, the J call TRBJ2-1; 8 bases fit TRBD1. The CDR3 consists of 15 residues. J gave up 6 bases and V 6 bases, and 10 bases lay outside the gene matches. Germline CDR1 and CDR2: MNHEY and SVGAGI. This chain's CDR3 is CASSQDRVFRNEQFF. CDR3 DNA: TGTGCCAGCAGCCAGGACAGGGTCTTTCGCAATGAGCAGTTCTTC.

This chain uses TRBV14 with TRBJ2-1, with no clear D. Germline V gives CDR1 SGHDN, CDR2 FVKESK. The germline V and J ends were trimmed by 4 bases and 7 bases, with 8 bases remaining between them. This CDR3 is built from 12 residues. CDR3 sequence reads: CASSPRRNEQFF. The CDR3 nucleotides are TGTGCCAGCAGCCCGCGCCGTAATGAGCAGTTCTTC.

This clone was observed a few times. The CDR3 nucleotides read TGTGCCAGCAGCGTTAGCATGGATTCACCCCTCCACTTT. Translating gives CASSVSMDSPLHF. This rearrangement joins TRBV9 to TRBJ1-6, with D unclear. The germline V gene has CDR1 SGDLS and CDR2 YYNGEE. V lost 2 bases and J lost 8, with 8 bases in between. This CDR3 spans 13 amino acids.

This clone was picked up a small number of times. The rearrangement uses TRBV4-2 and TRBJ2-7; TRBD2 matches at 9 bases. Unmatched junction bases numbered 9, after V lost 0 bases and J lost 0 bases. Germline V gene lookup returns CDR1 LGHNA and CDR2 YNFKEQ. This CDR3 contains 18 residues. CDR3 amino acids: CASSQDYSGGDFSYEQYF. For the CDR3, the DNA is TGTGCCAGCAGCCAAGATTATAGCGGGGGAGATTTCTCCTACGAGCAGTACTTC.

The genes are TRBV7-8 and TRBJ2-5; TRBD2 might be the D (5 bases). The CDR3 sequence is 14 residues long. Trimming took off 5 bases at V and 1 base at J, with 11 bases between the two ends. Germline loops: CDR1 SGHVS, CDR2 FQNEAQ. CDR3 DNA: TGTGCCAGCAGCCCCCCGGGGAGCCAAGAGACCCAGTACTTC. Amino acid sequence: CASSPPGSQETQYF.

The V gene is TRBV6-1, the J gene TRBJ1-2; D not resolved. This CDR3 region has 15 residues. Germline CDR1 is MNHNS and CDR2 is SASEGT. Trimming left V 0 bases short and J 5 bases short, with 13 bases between. Here the CDR3 DNA reads TGTGCCAGCAGTGAAGCGCCTGGTGGGCCTTATGGCTACACCTTC. It is translated as CASSEAPGGPYGYTF.

CDR3 loop: CASRAAGSTHEQYF. CDR3 coding DNA: TGTGCCAGCAGAGCAGCCGGGAGTACCCACGAGCAGTACTTC. The gene calls are TRBV11-2 and TRBJ2-5; TRBD2 might be the D (6 bases). Matching the DNA end better, TRBJ2-7 makes the J call doubtful. Germline V gene sequence: CDR1 SGHAT, CDR2 FQNNGV. CDR3 length: 14 residues.

The chain uses TRBV4-1 and TRBJ2-2; TRBD1 matches at 7 bases. The ends lost 0 bases at V and 5 bases at J; junction bases unmatched: 6. Germline CDR1 reads MGHRA; CDR2 reads YSYEKL. The CDR3 is 16 amino acids. The CDR3 coding sequence is TGCGCCAGCAGCCAAGAGGGCAGGGGGTTTACCGGGGAGCTGTTTTTT. As protein: CASSQEGRGFTGELFF.

The chain carries TRBV15 and TRBJ2-2; 8 nucleotides agree with TRBD2. CDR1 is LNHNV and CDR2 is YYDKDF in the germline V gene (reference sequence). After removal of 1 base from V and 5 bases from J, the junction contained 3 bases not matched to a gene. This CDR3 is built from 15 residues. CDR3 sequence (DNA): TGTGCCACCAGCAGAGTAACGGGGGGGACCGGGGAGCTGTTTTTT. The encoded protein is CATSRVTGGTGELFF.

This chain links TRBV5-4 with TRBJ1-1; D is perhaps TRBD1 (6 bases). Trimming pared 2 bases from V and 5 bases from J, leaving 10 bases between. This CDR3 is built from 13 residues. CDR1 SGHNT and CDR2 YYREEE come from the germline V gene (reference sequence). The CDR3 sequence: CASSFGQRTEAFF. CDR3 bases: TGTGCCAGCAGCTTTGGACAGAGGACTGAAGCTTTCTTT.